This T cell receptor (beta chain) derives from a study of cytomegalovirus exposure and HLA in healthy donors. About the research overall: Of the donors genotyped, about 390 in all, about 80% fell in the Caucasian-associated ancestry cluster.

Concerning this clone: Its antigen is not known.

The primer mix had 60 Vbeta and 13 Jbeta primers. Method: immunoSEQ multiplex PCR; TCRdb's copy keeps in-frame clones and lacks some. The data contain about 160,000 clones, about 77% of them singletons. Germline lookup yields CDR1 SGHRS and CDR2 YFSETQ. The CDR3 loop spans 16 amino acids. J lost 2 bases, V lost 2 bases, and 5 bases had no gene match. Regarding the study as a whole: By HLA locus, TCR association rates varied in a later analysis, with DRB1 showing the most and HLA-C the fewest.

The rearrangement joins TRBV5-1 to TRBJ2-1; 9 bases are shared with TRBD2. The sample taken for sequencing was PBMCs. This sequence originates from a man aged 25 to 40 in good health and CMV-seronegative. The CDR3 loop is CASSLPAGGAYNEQFF. Written as DNA, the CDR3 is TGCGCCAGCAGCTTACCAGCGGGAGGCGCCTACAATGAGCAGTTCTTC.